Listed here is a single TCR beta chain. Sequenced by immunoSEQ multiplex PCR; TCRdb stores in-frame clones only, minus some. The sample includes a few hundred thousand clones, around 89% seen only once; the top ten take 5.5% to 8.5%. The source of the sample is a study of blood T cell repertoires in COVID-19. Overall study: The United States, Italy and Spain were the sources of the acute and convalescent COVID-19 samples.

Sample: peripheral blood. The receptor comes from a woman in her 30s who had recovered from COVID-19.

CDR3 in amino acids: CASSRGLVGGELFF. The DNA of the CDR3 is TGTGCCAGCAGCCGCGGCCTAGTTGGCGGGGAGCTGTTTTTT. The gene calls are TRBV11-2 and TRBJ2-2, with D unclear. Germline assignment: CDR1 SGHAT and CDR2 FQNNGV. Trimming removed 5 bases at V and 7 bases at J, with 14 bases between. The CDR3 contains 14 residues.